Following are 9 T cell receptor beta chains from one sample sequenced in a study of identical twins. TCRdb processed the 5' RACE reads anew with MiXCR; each CDR3 protein has one entry. This sample has around 490,000 distinct CDR3 sequences, with approximately 14% found just once. These data were likewise used in another study, on yellow fever vaccine responses in identical twins.

Material: CD4+ T cells sorted from blood. All receptors come from a young woman in good health.

V usage is TRBV5-6 and J usage is TRBJ1-2; tentatively, D is TRBD1 (5 bases). The V gene lost 4 bases and the J gene lost 4 bases, with 14 bases spanning the gap. CDR3 length: 14 amino acids. Per germline, CDR1 SGHDT and CDR2 YYEEEE. The chain's CDR3 is CASSTRGASYGYTF. The CDR3 bases are TGTGCCAGCAGCACCCGGGGCGCATCCTATGGCTACACCTTC.

This clonotype was recorded at least ten times. The junction does not match germline at one end; this may be a read error. V is TRBV4-1 and J is TRBJ2-1; D is unclear. Per germline, CDR1 MGHRA and CDR2 YSYEKL. The CDR3 length is 13 residues. The CDR3 DNA reads as TGTGCCAGCAGCCAAGTCCTCTACAATGAGCAGTTCTTC. Translated, it gives CASSQVLYNEQFF.

This clonotype was detected only a few times. V usage is TRBV24-1 and J usage is TRBJ2-3, with TRBD1 matching over 10 bases. The CDR3 has 17 amino acids. Germline CDR1 is KGHDR and CDR2 is SFDVKD. With 3 bases clipped from V and 6 bases from J, the junction kept 11 bases outside the gene matches. CDR3 protein: CATSDQDRGRLTDTQYF. The CDR3 region has the DNA TGTGCCACCAGTGATCAAGACAGGGGGCGCCTCACCGATACGCAGTATTTT.

This chain joins TRBV20-1 and TRBJ2-5; D is perhaps TRBD1 (7 bases). This CDR3 has 14 amino acids. The germline V and J ends were trimmed by 4 bases and 1 base, with 13 bases remaining between them. Per the germline V gene, CDR1 is DFQATT and CDR2 is SNEGSKA (reference sequence). The CDR3 DNA is TGCAGTGCTACAGGCGGGGACAGCCAAGAGACCCAGTACTTC. Amino acids: CSATGGDSQETQYF.

This chain connects TRBV4-1 to TRBJ2-1; 7 bases align to TRBD1. Germline CDR1 and CDR2: MGHRA and YSYEKL. J was trimmed by 1 base and V by 4 bases; bases with no gene match: 7. CDR3 length: 16 residues. The CDR3 spells CASSPPWDSSYNEQFF. CDR3 in DNA: TGCGCCAGCAGCCCGCCCTGGGACAGTTCCTACAATGAGCAGTTCTTC.

This clonotype was seen only a few times. This rearrangement joins TRBV3-1 to TRBJ2-1, with 7 nucleotides matching TRBD2. Unmatched junction bases numbered 17, after V lost 4 bases and J lost 5 bases. The CDR3 length is 18 residues. Germline-derived CDR1 and CDR2 are LGHDT and YNNKEL (reference sequence). The CDR3 DNA is TGTGCCAGCAGCCGTGGGAGCGGGATCCGGCCGGGGAACAATGAGCAGTTCTTC. Amino acids: CASSRGSGIRPGNNEQFF.

V and J are TRBV5-1 and TRBJ1-2; D call uncertain. The germline gives CDR1 SGHRS, CDR2 YFSETQ. This CDR3 contains 14 residues. Trimming left V 4 bases short and J 7 bases short, with 17 bases between. DNA of the CDR3: TGCGCCAGCAGCCTGGACGGCCGTGGGAGTGGCTACACCTTC. Protein sequence: CASSLDGRGSGYTF.

This clonotype was seen ten or more times. This rearrangement joins TRBV6-5 to TRBJ2-2, with D unresolved. Germline values: CDR1 MNHEY, CDR2 SVGAGI. The CDR3 extends over 15 amino acids. V lost 0 bases and J lost 4, with 9 bases in between. CDR3 sequence (DNA): TGTGCCAGCAGTTACTCTCCCCCCCCCACCGGGGAGCTGTTTTTT. It translates to CASSYSPPPTGELFF.

The rearrangement uses TRBV19 and TRBJ2-7, with TRBD1 identical over 7 bases. Germline trimming cut 5 bases from V and 5 bases from J; bases unmatched to any gene: 21. Germline V gene sequence: CDR1 LNHDA, CDR2 SQIVND (reference sequence). This CDR3 has 18 amino acids. The CDR3 DNA follows: TGTGCCAGTAGTGAGGACAGGCGGTCCAACGAAAAAAGAGACGAGCAGTACGTC. It yields the protein CASSEDRRSNEKRDEQYV.